The 26 T cell receptor beta chains in this list originate from one sample, sequenced in a study of identifying expanded T cells in peripheral blood. Assay used: immunoSEQ multiplex PCR; TCRdb lists only in-frame clones, some missing. The sample shows 100,000 to 150,000 clones, approximately 86% of them seen only once. The sample consisted of blood. Receptor source: a person aged 18 to 75 in good health.

The chain uses TRBV11-2 and TRBJ1-3, with unresolved D. The CDR3 has 11 amino acids. Deletions cut 2 bases from V and 8 bases from J, with 4 bases between. Germline V gene sequence: CDR1 SGHAT, CDR2 FQNNGV. This chain's CDR3 is CASSLRHTIYF. The CDR3, as DNA: TGTGCCAGCAGCTTAAGGCACACCATATATTTT.

This sequence joins TRBV18 and TRBJ1-1; tentative D call: TRBD1 (6 bases). Germline CDR1 reads KGHSH; CDR2 reads LQKENI. V was cut by 3 bases and J by 0 bases, with 11 bases left in between. The CDR3 sequence is 15 residues long. The CDR3 DNA sequence: TGTGCCAGCTCACCCCAGGGGCTCATGAACACTGAAGCTTTCTTT. This translates into CASSPQGLMNTEAFF.

This CDR3 reads CAIRSSGQSYEQYF. The CDR3 region has the DNA TGTGCCATCAGATCCTCAGGGCAATCCTACGAGCAGTACTTC. This chain uses TRBV10-3 with TRBJ2-7; TRBD1 might be the D (5 bases). The CDR3 is 14 amino acids. CDR1 and CDR2 from the germline V gene are ENHRY and SYGVKD. The germline V and J ends were trimmed by 6 bases and 1 base, with 13 bases remaining between them.

The chain employs TRBV18 and TRBJ1-3, with D uncertain. CDR1 and CDR2 from the germline V gene are KGHSH and LQKENI. The CDR3 consists of 15 residues. The ends were cut back, 3 bases at V and 2 bases at J, with 11 bases in the middle. In DNA, the CDR3 is TGTGCCAGCTCACCGGTCGGGCGACCTGGAAACACCATATATTTT. Its translation: CASSPVGRPGNTIYF. Using reference TRBV18 and TRBJ1-3 for the parts outside the CDR3, the full variable domain is NAGVMQNPRHLVRRRGQEARLRCSPMKGHSHVYWYRQLPEEGLKFMVYLQKENIIDESGMPKERFSAEFPKEGPSILRIQQVVRGDSAAYFCASSPVGRPGNTIYFGEGSWLTVV.

This chain connects TRBV6-5 to TRBJ2-5; 12 nucleotides agree with TRBD2. Germline V gene data show CDR1 as MNHEY and CDR2 as SVGAGI. With V trimmed by 7 bases and J by 5 bases, 5 bases remained unmatched. CDR3 size: 14 residues. CDR3 residues: CASKPGLAGETQYF. The CDR3 nucleotides read TGTGCCAGCAAACCGGGACTAGCGGGCGAGACCCAGTACTTC.

This chain connects TRBV5-6 to TRBJ2-2, with 7 bases aligning to TRBD2. Per germline, CDR1 SGHDT and CDR2 YYEEEE. The CDR3 is 16 amino acids. With 2 bases clipped from V and 0 bases from J, the junction kept 4 bases outside the gene matches. CDR3 DNA sequence: TGTGCCAGCAGCTTAGCGGGGACTGCGAACACCGGGGAGCTGTTTTTT. Translated, it gives CASSLAGTANTGELFF.

The chain joins TRBV6-6 to TRBJ2-2, with D possibly being TRBD1 (6 bases). Germline V CDR1 and CDR2: MNHNY, SVGAGI (reference sequence). Trimming removed 6 bases at V and 1 base at J, with 15 bases between. The CDR3 loop spans 16 amino acids. Here the CDR3 DNA reads TGTGCCAGCAGGCTAGACAGGACAAGGAACACCGGGGAGCTGTTTTTT. It specifies CASRLDRTRNTGELFF.

This rearrangement joins TRBV20-1 to TRBJ2-7; D uncertain. Germline V gives CDR1 DFQATT, CDR2 SNEGSKA (reference sequence). This CDR3 contains 10 residues. Trimming removed 6 bases at V and 6 bases at J, with 9 bases between. CDR3 DNA sequence: TGCAGTGCAGGTCCGGGCGAGCAGTACTTC. Translating it yields CSAGPGEQYF.

This clone was found a few times. The chain has TRBV18 and TRBJ2-7, with a tentative D call TRBD2 (6 bases). The V gene's germline CDR1 is KGHSH and CDR2 LQKENI. V lost 1 base and J 2 bases, leaving 15 bases between the germline ends. The CDR3 length is 16 residues. The CDR3 spells CASSPQVPREAYEQYF. CDR3 in DNA: TGTGCCAGCTCACCACAGGTGCCGCGGGAAGCCTACGAGCAGTACTTC. The full variable domain, completed using reference TRBV18 and TRBJ2-7, is NAGVMQNPRHLVRRRGQEARLRCSPMKGHSHVYWYRQLPEEGLKFMVYLQKENIIDESGMPKERFSAEFPKEGPSILRIQQVVRGDSAAYFCASSPQVPREAYEQYFGPGTRLTVT.

This sequence joins TRBV7-9 and TRBJ2-5, with D perhaps matching TRBD1 (6 bases). The CDR3 loop spans 14 amino acids. V lost 6 bases and J 2 bases, leaving 13 bases between the germline ends. The germline V gene has CDR1 SEHNR and CDR2 FQNEAQ (reference sequence). This CDR3 reads CASRPYQGQETQYF. For the CDR3, the DNA is TGTGCCAGCAGGCCATATCAGGGGCAAGAGACCCAGTACTTC.

The chain links TRBV5-1 to TRBJ1-1, with TRBD1 matching 7 bases. With V trimmed by 1 base and J by 5 bases, 8 bases remained unmatched. The germline CDR1 and CDR2 sequences are SGHRS and YFSETQ. The CDR3 is 15 residues long. DNA of the CDR3: TGCGCCAGCAGCTTGAGGTTCGACAGGGCGACTGAAGCTTTCTTT. This codes for CASSLRFDRATEAFF.

The chain has TRBV27 and TRBJ2-5; perhaps TRBD1 as D (5 bases). Deletions cut 6 bases from V and 2 bases from J, with 13 bases between. Germline lookup yields CDR1 MNHEY and CDR2 SMNVEV (reference sequence). This CDR3 region has 14 residues. The CDR3 sequence is CASRNRQSQETQYF. The CDR3 DNA sequence: TGTGCCAGCAGGAATCGACAGTCTCAAGAGACCCAGTACTTC.

V usage is TRBV11-3 and J usage is TRBJ2-1, with TRBD2 matching over 8 bases. The CDR3 loop spans 15 amino acids. CDR1 SGHNT and CDR2 YENEEA come from the germline V gene. J lost 8 bases, V lost 3 bases, and 9 bases had no gene match. The DNA of the CDR3 is TGTGCCAGCAGCTTTCGAACGGGGGGGCACGATGAGCAGTTCTTC. Protein sequence: CASSFRTGGHDEQFF.

The rearrangement uses TRBV11-3 and TRBJ2-7, with D unresolved. The CDR3 is made up of 13 amino acids. Trimming removed 5 bases from V and 2 bases from J, with 10 bases in between. CDR1 SGHNT and CDR2 YENEEA come from the germline V gene. The CDR3 sequence is CASSPGPTYEQYF. CDR3 sequence (DNA): TGTGCCAGCAGCCCGGGTCCGACCTACGAGCAGTACTTC.

Concerning this clone itself: Mismatch with germline at one junction end may stem from a read error. This chain links TRBV28 with TRBJ1-1; D perhaps matches TRBD1 (5 bases). The CDR3 extends over 13 amino acids. Germline CDR1 reads MDHEN; CDR2 reads SYDVKM. For the CDR3, the DNA is TGTGCCAGCAGTTTAAGTGTCCGGGGGTTGACGGCCTTT. Amino acid sequence: CASSLSVRGLTAF.

The chain joins TRBV11-1 to TRBJ2-2; 7 bases fit TRBD1. J lost 5 bases, V lost 5 bases, and 5 bases had no gene match. Per the germline V gene, CDR1 is SGHAT and CDR2 is FQDESV (reference sequence). The length of the CDR3 is 14 residues. This CDR3 reads CASSPDRVTGELFF. CDR3 sequence (DNA): TGTGCCAGCAGCCCTGACAGGGTTACCGGGGAGCTGTTTTTT. The full variable domain, rest sourced from reference TRBV11-1 and TRBJ2-2, is EAEVAQSPRYKITEKSQAVAFWCDPISGHATLYWYRQILGQGPELLVQFQDESVVDDSQLPKDRFSAERLKGVDSTLKIQPAELGDSAMYLCASSPDRVTGELFFGEGSRLTVL.

This chain joins TRBV5-4 and TRBJ2-1; D is perhaps TRBD1 (6 bases). Germline V gene lookup returns CDR1 SGHNT and CDR2 YYREEE (reference sequence). The germline V and J ends were trimmed by 0 bases and 6 bases, with 13 bases remaining between them. This CDR3 contains 15 residues. This chain's CDR3 is CASSLATDRFNEQFF. CDR3 coding DNA: TGTGCCAGCAGCTTGGCCACGGACAGATTCAATGAGCAGTTCTTC. The complete variable domain, with remaining parts taken from reference TRBV5-4 and TRBJ2-1, reads ETGVTQSPTHLIKTRGQQVTLRCSSQSGHNTVSWYQQALGQGPQFIFQYYREEENGRGNFPPRFSGLQFPNYSSELNVNALELDDSALYLCASSLATDRFNEQFFGPGTRLTVL.

The chain uses TRBV7-2 and TRBJ1-5; 9 nucleotides line up with TRBD1. The CDR3 extends over 16 amino acids. CDR1 is SGHTA, CDR2 FQGNSA, per germline. Trimming at V came to 4 bases and at J to 5 bases, leaving 9 bases not matched to a gene. The CDR3 DNA is TGTGCCAGCAGCTCTCGACAGGGGGTAAAGGATCAGCCCCAGCATTTT. It translates to CASSSRQGVKDQPQHF. The entire variable domain, with the rest obtained from reference TRBV7-2 and TRBJ1-5, is as follows: GAGVSQSPSNKVTEKGKDVELRCDPISGHTALYWYRQSLGQGLEFLIYFQGNSAPDKSGLPSDRFSAERTGGSVSTLTIQRTQQEDSAVYLCASSSRQGVKDQPQHFGDGTRLSIL.

This chain uses TRBV9 with TRBJ2-7, with D perhaps assigned TRBD1 or TRBD2 (5 bases each). The germline V gene encodes CDR1 SGDLS and CDR2 YYNGEE. The CDR3 runs 14 residues. The V end lost 4 bases, the J end lost 6 bases, and 17 bases lay between the germline ends. The CDR3 region is CASSSRPRAGEQYF. CDR3 DNA sequence: TGTGCCAGCAGCTCAAGACCCAGGGCGGGCGAGCAGTACTTC.

The CDR3 here is CASSLPLAGGYNEQFF. In DNA form, the CDR3 reads TGTGCCAGCAGTTTACCCCTAGCGGGGGGCTACAATGAGCAGTTCTTC. The rearrangement links TRBV28 to TRBJ2-1; 11 nucleotides align to TRBD2. Germline V CDR1 and CDR2: MDHEN, SYDVKM. V lost 2 bases, J lost 3 bases, and 3 bases stayed unmatched. The CDR3 length is 16 residues.

The chain has TRBV30 and TRBJ1-2; D is undetermined. V lost 0 bases and J 8 bases, leaving 13 bases between the germline ends. There are 13 residues in the CDR3. CDR1 GTSNPN and CDR2 SVGIG come from the germline V gene (reference sequence). The CDR3 loop is CAWSVLGRYGYTF. The DNA of the CDR3 is TGTGCCTGGAGTGTACTGGGCAGATACGGCTACACCTTC. Together with reference TRBV30 and TRBJ1-2, the CDR3 gives the full variable domain: SQTIHQWPATLVQPVGSPLSLECTVEGTSNPNLYWYRQAAGRGLQLLFYSVGIGQISSEVPQNLSASRPQDRQFILSSKKLLLSDSGFYLCAWSVLGRYGYTFGSGTRLTVV.

V and J are TRBV4-2 and TRBJ2-5, with 9 positions matching TRBD2. CDR3 size: 15 residues. Germline V CDR1 and CDR2: LGHNA, YNFKEQ. J lost 2 bases, V lost 5 bases, and 6 bases had no gene match. CDR3 in amino acids: CASSSAGLAQETQYF. The CDR3 DNA sequence: TGTGCCAGCAGCTCCGCCGGACTAGCGCAAGAGACCCAGTACTTC.

Points on this clone: The same CDR3 is also encoded by other DNA sequences in this sample. The rearrangement joins TRBV9 to TRBJ1-3; TRBD1 matches at 7 bases. J was trimmed by 0 bases and V by 4 bases; bases with no gene match: 4. Germline loops: CDR1 SGDLS, CDR2 YYNGEE. This CDR3 spans 15 amino acids. The chain's CDR3 is CASSPGTASGNTIYF. The CDR3 coding sequence is TGTGCCAGCAGCCCGGGGACAGCCTCTGGAAACACCATATATTTT.

The chain uses TRBV4-3 and TRBJ2-5, with a tentative D call TRBD1 (7 bases). The length of the CDR3 is 15 residues. The V end lost 3 bases, the J end lost 0 bases, and 11 bases lay between the germline ends. Per germline, CDR1 LGHNA and CDR2 YSLEER. CDR3 coding DNA: TGCGCCAGCAGCCAGGGGGGACAGAACCAAGAGACCCAGTACTTC. Translated, it gives CASSQGGQNQETQYF.

J is TRBJ2-7 and V is TRBV27; 11 bases fit TRBD1. The CDR3 has 15 amino acids. The ends lost 6 bases at V and 5 bases at J; junction bases unmatched: 9. Germline V gene data show CDR1 as MNHEY and CDR2 as SMNVEV (reference sequence). The CDR3 sequence is CASRLTRTGGNEQYF. The CDR3 DNA is TGTGCCAGCAGACTGACTAGGACAGGGGGCAACGAGCAGTACTTC.

J is TRBJ2-3 and V is TRBV19; a possible D gene is TRBD1 (5 bases). This CDR3 contains 13 residues. With 6 bases removed from V and 2 bases from J, the gap between germline ends came to 9 bases. Germline V lookup: CDR1 LNHDA, CDR2 SQIVND (reference sequence). The CDR3 protein is CASSPGYTDTQYF. CDR3 in DNA: TGTGCCAGTAGCCCAGGGTACACAGATACGCAGTATTTT.